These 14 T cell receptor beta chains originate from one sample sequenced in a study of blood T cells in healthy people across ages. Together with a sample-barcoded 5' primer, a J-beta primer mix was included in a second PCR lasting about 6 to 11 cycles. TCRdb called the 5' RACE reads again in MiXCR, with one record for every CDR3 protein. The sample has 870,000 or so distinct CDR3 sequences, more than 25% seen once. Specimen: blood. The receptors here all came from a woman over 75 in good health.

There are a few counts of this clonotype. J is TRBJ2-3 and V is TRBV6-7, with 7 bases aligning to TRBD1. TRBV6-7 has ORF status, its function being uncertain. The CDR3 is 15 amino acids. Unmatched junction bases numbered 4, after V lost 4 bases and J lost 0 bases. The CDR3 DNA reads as TGTGCCAGCAGTTTTAGACAGGGCAGCACAGATACGCAGTATTTT. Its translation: CASSFRQGSTDTQYF.

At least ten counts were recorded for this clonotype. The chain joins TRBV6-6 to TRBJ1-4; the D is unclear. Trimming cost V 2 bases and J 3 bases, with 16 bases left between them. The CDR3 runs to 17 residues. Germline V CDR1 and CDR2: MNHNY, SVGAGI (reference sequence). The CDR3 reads CASSYEGMDWSNEKLFF. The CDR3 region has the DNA TGTGCCAGCAGTTACGAGGGTATGGATTGGTCTAATGAAAAACTGTTTTTT.

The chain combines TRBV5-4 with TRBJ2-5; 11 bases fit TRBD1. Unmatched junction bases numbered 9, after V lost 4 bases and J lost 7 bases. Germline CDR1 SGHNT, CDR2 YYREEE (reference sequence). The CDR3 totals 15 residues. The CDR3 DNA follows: TGTGCCAGCAGCCTGGGACAGGGGGATTGGGGGACCCAGTACTTC. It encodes CASSLGQGDWGTQYF.

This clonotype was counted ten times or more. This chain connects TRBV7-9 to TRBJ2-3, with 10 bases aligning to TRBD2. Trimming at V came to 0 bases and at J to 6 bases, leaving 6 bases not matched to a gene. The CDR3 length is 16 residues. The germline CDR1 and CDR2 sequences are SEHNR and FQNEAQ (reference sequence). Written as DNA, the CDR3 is TGTGCCAGCAGCTTAGCGCTGGTACTAGCGGGGGATACGCAGTATTTT. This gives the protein CASSLALVLAGDTQYF.

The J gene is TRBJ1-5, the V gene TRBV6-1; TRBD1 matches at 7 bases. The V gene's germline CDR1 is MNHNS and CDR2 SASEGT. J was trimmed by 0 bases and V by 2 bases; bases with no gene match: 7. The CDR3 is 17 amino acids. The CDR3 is CASSELTGLASNQPQHF. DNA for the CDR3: TGTGCCAGCAGTGAACTGACAGGGTTAGCTAGCAATCAGCCCCAGCATTTT.

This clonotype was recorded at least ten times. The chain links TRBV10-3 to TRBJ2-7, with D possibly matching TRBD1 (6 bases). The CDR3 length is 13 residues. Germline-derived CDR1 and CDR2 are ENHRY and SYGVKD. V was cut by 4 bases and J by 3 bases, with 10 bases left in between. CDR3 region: CAISGQEFYEQYF. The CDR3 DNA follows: TGTGCCATCAGTGGACAGGAGTTCTACGAGCAGTACTTC.

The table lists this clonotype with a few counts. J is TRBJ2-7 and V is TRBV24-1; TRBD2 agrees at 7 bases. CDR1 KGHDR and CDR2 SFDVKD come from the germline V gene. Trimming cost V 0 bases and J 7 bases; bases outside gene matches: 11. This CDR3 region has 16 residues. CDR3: CATSDLSAGTYNEQYF. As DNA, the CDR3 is TGTGCCACCAGTGATTTGTCAGCGGGGACCTACAATGAGCAGTACTTC.

The CDR3 sequence: CASSLELAFNEQFF. CDR3 DNA: TGTGCCAGCAGCTTAGAACTAGCATTCAATGAGCAGTTCTTC. This rearrangement joins TRBV7-9 to TRBJ2-1; weak D call: TRBD2 (6 bases). This CDR3 region has 14 residues. V was cut by 1 base and J by 6 bases, with 10 bases left in between. CDR1 and CDR2 (germline): SEHNR, FQNEAQ (reference sequence).

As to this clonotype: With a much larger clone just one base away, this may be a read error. The CDR3 bases are TGTGCCAGCAGGACAGGGTATACTAATGAAAAACGGTTTTTT. Protein product: CASRTGYTNEKRFF. V gene TRBV7-8 combines with J gene TRBJ1-4, with 7 bases fitting TRBD1. Germline V gene data show CDR1 as SGHVS and CDR2 as FQNEAQ. The CDR3 is 14 amino acids.

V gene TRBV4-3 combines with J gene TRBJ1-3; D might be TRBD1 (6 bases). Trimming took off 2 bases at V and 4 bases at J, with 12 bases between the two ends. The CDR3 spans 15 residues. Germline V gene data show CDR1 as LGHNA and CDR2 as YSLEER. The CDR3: CASSQQTGIGNTIYF. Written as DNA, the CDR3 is TGCGCCAGCAGCCAACAAACAGGGATCGGAAACACCATATATTTT.

The CDR3 DNA reads as TGTGCCAGCAGCGCCAGACTAGCGGGGTTCACAGATACGCAGTATTTT. It codes for CASSARLAGFTDTQYF. The chain carries TRBV11-2 and TRBJ2-3; 11 positions agree with TRBD2. The CDR3 runs 16 residues. CDR1 and CDR2 from the germline V gene are SGHAT and FQNNGV. V dropped 5 bases and J dropped 2; count of bases not matched to a gene: 6.

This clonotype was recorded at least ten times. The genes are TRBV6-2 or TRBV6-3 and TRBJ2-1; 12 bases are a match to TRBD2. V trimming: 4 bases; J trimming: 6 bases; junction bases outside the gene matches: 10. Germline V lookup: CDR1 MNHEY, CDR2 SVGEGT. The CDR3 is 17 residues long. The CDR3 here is CASSSETSGGILNEQFF. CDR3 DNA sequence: TGTGCCAGCAGTTCCGAGACTAGCGGGGGTATCCTCAATGAGCAGTTCTTC.

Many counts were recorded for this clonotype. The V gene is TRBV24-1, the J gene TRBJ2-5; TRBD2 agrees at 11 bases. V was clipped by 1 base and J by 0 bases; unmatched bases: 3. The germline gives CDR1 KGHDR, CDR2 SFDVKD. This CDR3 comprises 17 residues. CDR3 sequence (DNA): TGTGCCACCAGTGATTTTGCTAGCGGGGGGCACCAAGAGACCCAGTACTTC. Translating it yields CATSDFASGGHQETQYF.

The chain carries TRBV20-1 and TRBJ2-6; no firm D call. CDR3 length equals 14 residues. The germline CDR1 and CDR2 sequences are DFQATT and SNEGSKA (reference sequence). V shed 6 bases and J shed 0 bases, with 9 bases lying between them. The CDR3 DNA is TGCAGTGCGCAACGAGTCTCTGGGGCCAACGTCCTGACTTTC. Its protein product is CSAQRVSGANVLTF.